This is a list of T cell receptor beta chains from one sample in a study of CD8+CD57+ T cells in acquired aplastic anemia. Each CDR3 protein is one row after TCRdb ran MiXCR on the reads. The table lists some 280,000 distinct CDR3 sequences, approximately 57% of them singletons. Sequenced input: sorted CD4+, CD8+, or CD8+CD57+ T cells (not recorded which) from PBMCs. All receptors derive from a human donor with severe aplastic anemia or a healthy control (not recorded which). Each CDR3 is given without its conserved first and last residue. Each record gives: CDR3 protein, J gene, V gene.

CDR3: ASSQASQTQY; J: TRBJ2-5; V: TRBV3-2
CDR3: ASSLNAAYEQY; J: TRBJ2-7; V: TRBV7-2
CDR3: SASYGQGAYNEQF; J: TRBJ2-1; V: TRBV20-1
CDR3: ATRAGYNEQF; J: TRBJ2-1; V: TRBV24-1
CDR3: AISAQTISGNTIY; J: TRBJ1-3; V: TRBV10-3
CDR3: ASSRDRATDTQY; J: TRBJ2-3; V: TRBV6-5
CDR3: ASFPGPTNTEAF; J: TRBJ1-1; V: TRBV7-9
CDR3: ASGQNTEAF; J: TRBJ1-1; V: TRBV6-1
CDR3: ASSLGWASGGELF; J: TRBJ2-2; V: TRBV11-2
CDR3: ASSAGQGGRSPLH; J: TRBJ1-6; V: TRBV9
CDR3: ASSSTSGGAFEQY; J: TRBJ2-7; V: TRBV28
CDR3: ASSLAGSDEQY; J: TRBJ2-7; V: TRBV5-1
CDR3: SARDLVNTEAF; J: TRBJ1-1; V: TRBV20-1
CDR3: ASRRGGRDSPLH; J: TRBJ1-6; V: TRBV12-3/TRBV12-4
CDR3: ASSLGVRRVDTEAF; J: TRBJ1-1; V: TRBV7-2
CDR3: ASSGTGGDTGELF; J: TRBJ2-2; V: TRBV5-1
CDR3: ASSFDRGSRQPTETQY; J: TRBJ2-5; V: TRBV7-2
CDR3: ASSYTATGNYGYT; J: TRBJ1-2; V: TRBV6-2/TRBV6-3
CDR3: ASSHSQEAF; J: TRBJ1-1; V: TRBV12-3/TRBV12-4
CDR3: ASSLAPTQTSYEQY; J: TRBJ2-7; V: TRBV5-1
CDR3: ASSSPGQDMNTEAF; J: TRBJ1-1; V: TRBV6-2/TRBV6-3
CDR3: ASSFSQTDTQY; J: TRBJ2-3; V: TRBV5-8
CDR3: ASRVTSGSGYEQY; J: TRBJ2-7; V: TRBV2
CDR3: ASTFGTGEGWNSPLH; J: TRBJ1-6; V: TRBV5-1
CDR3: SASPRTGSGEQY; J: TRBJ2-7; V: TRBV20-1
CDR3: ASSSGTGEAF; J: TRBJ1-1; V: TRBV7-9
CDR3: ASSTGTGGGIPPRTNEKLF; J: TRBJ1-4; V: TRBV7-9
CDR3: ASSSGRDNT; J: TRBJ2-7; V: TRBV7-2
CDR3: ASSIKRAGANVLT; J: TRBJ2-6; V: TRBV19
CDR3: SASRRGPNEQY; J: TRBJ2-7; V: TRBV20-1
CDR3: ASSPALPGTQY; J: TRBJ2-5; V: TRBV7-9
CDR3: SARRWQGSIYGYT; J: TRBJ1-2; V: TRBV20-1
CDR3: ASSLGDTDTQY; J: TRBJ2-3; V: TRBV5-8
CDR3: ASSQDEGWGVNETQY; J: TRBJ2-5; V: TRBV4-3
CDR3: ASSAQVQETQY; J: TRBJ2-5; V: TRBV11-2
CDR3: ASSLDPKVRYT; J: TRBJ1-2; V: TRBV11-2
CDR3: AIRASSGTAGELF; J: TRBJ2-2; V: TRBV10-3
CDR3: ASSVNGGNTIY; J: TRBJ1-3; V: TRBV9
CDR3: ASSEYAADTQY; J: TRBJ2-3; V: TRBV25-1
CDR3: SAILARATDTQY; J: TRBJ2-3; V: TRBV29-1
CDR3: ASSRGRDNSPLH; J: TRBJ1-6; V: TRBV9
CDR3: ASSYVGLAGYEQY; J: TRBJ2-7; V: TRBV6-6
CDR3: SPTASDTQY; J: TRBJ2-3; V: TRBV29-1
CDR3: ASSQVGAGNQPQH; J: TRBJ1-5; V: TRBV2
CDR3: ASSPRSWTTETYEQY; J: TRBJ2-7; V: TRBV9
CDR3: ATSDLGRDEQY; J: TRBJ2-7; V: TRBV24-1